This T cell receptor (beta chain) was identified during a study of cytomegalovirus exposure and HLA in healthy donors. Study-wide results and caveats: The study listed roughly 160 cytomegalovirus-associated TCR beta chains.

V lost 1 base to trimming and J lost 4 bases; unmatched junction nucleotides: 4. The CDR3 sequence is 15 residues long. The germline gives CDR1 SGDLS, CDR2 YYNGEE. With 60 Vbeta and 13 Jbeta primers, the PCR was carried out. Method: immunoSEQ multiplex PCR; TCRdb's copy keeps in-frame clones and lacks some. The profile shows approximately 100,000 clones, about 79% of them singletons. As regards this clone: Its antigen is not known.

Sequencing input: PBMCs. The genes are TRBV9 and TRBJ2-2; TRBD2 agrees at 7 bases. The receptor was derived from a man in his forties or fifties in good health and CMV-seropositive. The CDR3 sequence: CASSVSWGGTGELFF. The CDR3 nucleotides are TGTGCCAGCAGCGTATCATGGGGGGGCACCGGGGAGCTGTTTTTT.